This entry lists 22 T cell receptor beta chains sequenced from one sample in a study of T cell responses to AZD1222 COVID-19 vaccine. Using immunoSEQ multiplex PCR, the repertoire was profiled, and TCRdb retains in-frame clones only, with some absent. The sample has about 120,000 clones, approximately 94% seen once. The sample was peripheral blood, taken 28 days after the second AZD1222 dose. The receptor source for this set is an adult who received the AZD1222 COVID-19 vaccine.

V and J are TRBV28 and TRBJ1-5; 7 bases align to TRBD1. V trimming: 5 bases; J trimming: 1 base; junction bases outside the gene matches: 8. The CDR3 has 16 residues. CDR1 is MDHEN and CDR2 is SYDVKM in the germline V gene. This chain's CDR3 is CASSSYRGRSNQPQHF. CDR3 DNA: TGTGCCAGCAGTAGTTACAGGGGTAGGAGCAATCAGCCCCAGCATTTT.

This clone was picked up one time. The rearrangement links TRBV12-3 or TRBV12-4 to TRBJ2-7; TRBD2 might be the D (5 bases). The length of the CDR3 is 13 residues. V lost 5 bases to trimming and J lost 2 bases, with 10 bases between them. The CDR3 region has the DNA TGTGCCAGCAGTACATCGGGAACCTACGAGCAGTACTTC. Amino acids: CASSTSGTYEQYF.

The chain links TRBV19 to TRBJ2-1; 8 positions match TRBD1. CDR1 and CDR2 from the germline V gene are LNHDA and SQIVND (reference sequence). The ends lost 3 bases at V and 9 bases at J; junction bases unmatched: 10. The CDR3 is 15 residues long. The CDR3 region has the DNA TGTGCCAGTAGTATCCGACAGGGGTCATATGGTGAGCAGTTCTTC. Translated, it gives CASSIRQGSYGEQFF.

The V and J genes are TRBV7-9 and TRBJ1-2; no definite D call. The germline CDR1 and CDR2 sequences are SEHNR and FQNEAQ (reference sequence). V was shortened by 3 bases and J by 1 base, with 21 bases between the two germline ends. The CDR3 sequence is 18 residues long. The chain's CDR3 is CASSFDGSNRIRNYGYTF. The CDR3 bases are TGTGCCAGCAGCTTTGATGGATCAAACCGAATTCGTAACTATGGCTACACCTTC. Filled out from reference TRBV7-9 and TRBJ1-2, the complete variable domain reads DTGVSQNPRHKITKRGQNVTFRCDPISEHNRLYWYRQTLGQGPEFLTYFQNEAQLEKSRLLSDRFSAERPKGSFSTLEIQRTEQGDSAMYLCASSFDGSNRIRNYGYTFGSGTRLTVV.

The rearrangement links TRBV9 to TRBJ1-5; TRBD1 matches at 7 bases. The CDR3 is 14 residues long. The junction had 1 base not matched to a gene; V was cut back by 4 bases and J by 0 bases. From germline, CDR1 is SGDLS and CDR2 YYNGEE. This CDR3 is CASSPGGSNQPQHF. The CDR3 nucleotides read TGTGCCAGCAGCCCAGGGGGTAGCAATCAGCCCCAGCATTTT.

The rearrangement joins TRBV7-9 to TRBJ2-6; TRBD1 matches at 9 bases. CDR1 is SEHNR, CDR2 FQNEAQ, per germline (reference sequence). V was pared by 0 bases and J by 0 bases, with 3 bases of the junction left unmatched. The CDR3 contains 18 residues. The CDR3 loop reads CASSLAGTGTSGANVLTF. Here the CDR3 DNA reads TGTGCCAGCAGCTTAGCCGGGACAGGGACCTCTGGGGCCAACGTCCTGACTTTC. Combining the CDR3 with reference TRBV7-9 and TRBJ2-6 gives the whole variable domain DTGVSQNPRHKITKRGQNVTFRCDPISEHNRLYWYRQTLGQGPEFLTYFQNEAQLEKSRLLSDRFSAERPKGSFSTLEIQRTEQGDSAMYLCASSLAGTGTSGANVLTFGAGSRLTVL.

The chain couples TRBV29-1 to TRBJ2-7; 12 positions agree with TRBD2. This CDR3 spans 14 amino acids. Germline V gene data show CDR1 as SQVTM and CDR2 as ANQGSEA. The V and J ends lost 4 bases and 3 bases, in that order; junction bases with no gene match: 4. The CDR3 DNA reads TGCAGCGTTGTAGGACTAGCGGGAAGCTACGAGCAGTACTTC. Its protein is CSVVGLAGSYEQYF.

This chain joins TRBV5-5 and TRBJ2-1; 9 bases fit TRBD1. CDR1 is SGHKS and CDR2 is YYEKEE in the germline V gene (reference sequence). After removal of 3 bases from V and 5 bases from J, the junction contained 6 bases not matched to a gene. CDR3 size: 15 residues. For the CDR3, the DNA is TGTGCCAGCAGCTCCCTGACAGGGGGTCACAATGAGCAGTTCTTC. It translates to CASSSLTGGHNEQFF.

The J gene is TRBJ2-3, the V gene TRBV5-1; D is undetermined. The V end lost 5 bases, the J end lost 0 bases, and 4 bases lay between the germline ends. The CDR3 spans 12 residues. From germline, CDR1 is SGHRS and CDR2 YFSETQ. CDR3 region: CASRVSTDTQYF. The DNA for the CDR3 is TGCGCCAGCAGGGTCAGCACAGATACGCAGTATTTT. Filled out from reference TRBV5-1 and TRBJ2-3, the complete variable domain reads KAGVTQTPRYLIKTRGQQVTLSCSPISGHRSVSWYQQTPGQGLQFLFEYFSETQRNKGNFPGRFSGRQFSNSRSEMNVSTLELGDSALYLCASRVSTDTQYFGPGTRLTVL.

The chain uses TRBV10-3 and TRBJ1-1, with D hard to call. CDR1 and CDR2 (germline): ENHRY, SYGVKD. This CDR3 region has 14 residues. The CDR3 protein is CASRTGKAYTEAFF. For the CDR3, the DNA is TGTGCTAGTCGGACGGGCAAGGCTTACACTGAAGCTTTCTTT.

This CDR3 reads CASKLGPEAFF. DNA of the CDR3: TGCGCCAGCAAGTTGGGCCCTGAAGCTTTCTTT. This rearrangement joins TRBV5-1 to TRBJ1-1; unclear D gene. Trimming took 6 bases from V and 6 from J, leaving 9 bases between them. In germline, CDR1 is SGHRS, CDR2 YFSETQ. The CDR3 extends over 11 amino acids.

The V gene is TRBV11-1, the J gene TRBJ2-7; 7 bases map to TRBD1. The germline CDR1 and CDR2 sequences are SGHAT and FQDESV (reference sequence). V lost 5 bases to trimming and J lost 6 bases; unmatched junction nucleotides: 13. The CDR3 is 15 amino acids. The CDR3 bases are TGTGCCAGCAGCCCCCAAATTACAGGGGTGGGCGAGCAGTACTTC. Amino acid sequence: CASSPQITGVGEQYF.

This sequence joins TRBV7-2 and TRBJ2-5, with 12 positions matching TRBD1. V dropped 7 bases and J dropped 9; count of bases not matched to a gene: 15. CDR1 is SGHTA, CDR2 FQGNSA, per germline. This CDR3 comprises 16 residues. The CDR3 sequence is CASTQPGTGGGMAQYF. For the CDR3, the DNA is TGTGCCAGCACCCAGCCGGGGACAGGGGGCGGAATGGCCCAGTACTTC.

V is TRBV12-3 or TRBV12-4 and J is TRBJ2-7; D gene unclear. Trimming removed 8 bases from V and 3 bases from J, with 14 bases in between. The CDR3 is 13 residues long. The CDR3 bases are TGTGCCAGCCGAAAGGACGGAGACTACGAGCAGTACTTC. This encodes CASRKDGDYEQYF.

This clone was observed a handful of times. The chain employs TRBV29-1 and TRBJ1-2; maybe TRBD1 (5 bases). V was pared by 7 bases and J by 4 bases, with 16 bases between. The CDR3 has 13 residues. Germline-derived CDR1 and CDR2 are SQVTM and ANQGSEA. The CDR3 coding sequence is TGCAGCGCACACGGAGAGGGGTTCTATGGCTACACCTTC. This sequence encodes CSAHGEGFYGYTF.

This chain links TRBV11-2 with TRBJ1-1; D is undetermined. Germline V lookup: CDR1 SGHAT, CDR2 FQNNGV. The CDR3 loop spans 15 amino acids. V lost 8 bases and J 0 bases, leaving 16 bases between the germline ends. The CDR3 spells CASRHLEGLNTEAFF. The DNA for the CDR3 is TGTGCCAGCCGCCACCTAGAAGGCTTGAACACTGAAGCTTTCTTT.

This rearrangement joins TRBV2 to TRBJ1-1; no firm D call. The V and J ends lost 7 bases and 1 base respectively, with 7 bases between them. Germline values: CDR1 SNHLY, CDR2 FYNNEI. This CDR3 comprises 12 residues. CDR3 region: CASTLANTEAFF. CDR3 coding DNA: TGTGCCAGCACTTTAGCGAACACTGAAGCTTTCTTT.

V gene TRBV30 combines with J gene TRBJ1-3; a possible D gene is TRBD1 (6 bases). Trimming left V 5 bases short and J 0 bases short, with 14 bases between. This CDR3 has 15 residues. Germline V lookup: CDR1 GTSNPN, CDR2 SVGIG (reference sequence). The DNA of the CDR3 is TGTGCCTGGGTGGGACATCCCGGCTCTGGAAACACCATATATTTT. It encodes CAWVGHPGSGNTIYF.

CDR3 residues: CASLLGTYYEQYF. The CDR3 DNA sequence: TGTGCCAGTCTTCTCGGGACTTACTACGAGCAGTACTTC. The chain couples TRBV14 to TRBJ2-7; TRBD2 is a possible D gene (6 bases). Trimming left V 9 bases short and J 3 bases short, with 15 bases between. Germline V gene data show CDR1 as SGHDN and CDR2 as FVKESK. The CDR3 length is 13 residues. The full variable domain, its missing parts supplied by reference TRBV14 and TRBJ2-7, is EAGVTQFPSHSVIEKGQTVTLRCDPISGHDNLYWYRRVMGKEIKFLLHFVKESKQDESGMPNNRFLAERTGGTYSTLKVQPAELEDSGVYFCASLLGTYYEQYFGPGTRLTVT.

The chain recombines TRBV27 with TRBJ2-6, with 9 bases that match TRBD1. This CDR3 is 17 amino acids long. Germline loops: CDR1 MNHEY, CDR2 SMNVEV (reference sequence). Losses at the gene ends were 6 bases for V and 0 bases for J; bases not matched to a gene: 6. CDR3 DNA sequence: TGTGCCAGCAGACAGGGGGCTCGTATCTCTGGGGCCAACGTCCTGACTTTC. Translating gives CASRQGARISGANVLTF.

The chain couples TRBV6-6 to TRBJ1-1, with D hard to call. This CDR3 region has 14 residues. Trimming pared 0 bases from V and 3 bases from J, leaving 8 bases between. The germline V gene encodes CDR1 MNHNY and CDR2 SVGAGI (reference sequence). CDR3 in amino acids: CASSYSISDTEAFF. The DNA of the CDR3 is TGTGCCAGCAGTTACTCGATATCGGACACTGAAGCTTTCTTT.

The chain combines TRBV18 with TRBJ1-1; D is perhaps TRBD1 (5 bases). V lost 3 bases and J lost 4, with 12 bases in between. The germline V gene has CDR1 KGHSH and CDR2 LQKENI. The CDR3 length is 14 residues. The CDR3 DNA reads TGTGCCAGCTCACCCAGCCAGGGAGGCACTGAAGCTTTCTTT. This translates into CASSPSQGGTEAFF.